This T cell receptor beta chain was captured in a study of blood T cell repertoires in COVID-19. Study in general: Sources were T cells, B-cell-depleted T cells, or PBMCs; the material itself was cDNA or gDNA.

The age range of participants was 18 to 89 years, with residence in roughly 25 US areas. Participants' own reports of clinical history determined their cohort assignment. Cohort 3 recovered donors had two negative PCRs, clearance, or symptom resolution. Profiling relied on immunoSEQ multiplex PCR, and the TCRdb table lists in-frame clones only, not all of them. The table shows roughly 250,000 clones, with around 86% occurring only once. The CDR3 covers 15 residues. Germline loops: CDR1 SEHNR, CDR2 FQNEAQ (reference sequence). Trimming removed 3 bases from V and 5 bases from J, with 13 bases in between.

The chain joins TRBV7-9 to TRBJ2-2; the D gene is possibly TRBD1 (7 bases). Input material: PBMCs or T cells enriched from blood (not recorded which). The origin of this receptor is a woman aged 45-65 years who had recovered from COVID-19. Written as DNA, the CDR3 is TGTGCCAGCAGCTTTTTGCCAGGGGGGACCGGGGAGCTGTTTTTT. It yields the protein CASSFLPGGTGELFF.